The present entry profiles one T cell receptor (beta chain) with its context. What it binds is unknown. This specimen comes from a study of cytomegalovirus exposure and HLA in healthy donors. Points from the study as a whole: It was reported in a later analysis that an Asian-associated ancestry cluster showed fewer N-insertions than the roughly 670-donor mean. TCR beta sequences numbering 15,000 to 20,000 were associated with HLA alleles at 0.05 false discovery rate in a later analysis. Previous analysis showed most TCR beta V segments were productive about 87% or about 30% of the time. CMV antigen specificity was confirmed in vitro for a few CMV-associated chains.

In the PCR, 60 Vbeta and 13 Jbeta primers were used. Clones were read by immunoSEQ multiplex PCR, and TCRdb kept only the in-frame ones, dropping some. This sample carries roughly 180,000 clones, around 79% of them seen once, and the ten largest clones take less than 3%. The CDR3 length is 16 residues. With V trimmed by 0 bases and J by 2 bases, 4 bases remained unmatched. The germline CDR1 and CDR2 sequences are SGHVS and FNYEAQ. Sequencing was performed on PBMCs. The chain employs TRBV7-6 and TRBJ2-7, with TRBD2 matching 10 bases. The source of this sequence is a female donor in good health and CMV-seronegative. The CDR3 DNA reads TGTGCCAGCAGCTTAGCAAGCGGGGGGGCAGCCTACGAGCAGTACTTC. This gives the protein CASSLASGGAAYEQYF. The entire variable domain, with the rest obtained from reference TRBV7-6 and TRBJ2-7, is as follows: GAGVSQSPRYKVTKRGQDVALRCDPISGHVSLYWYRQALGQGPEFLTYFNYEAQQDKSGLPNDRFSAERPEGSISTLTIQRTEQRDSAMYRCASSLASGGAAYEQYFGPGTRLTVT.